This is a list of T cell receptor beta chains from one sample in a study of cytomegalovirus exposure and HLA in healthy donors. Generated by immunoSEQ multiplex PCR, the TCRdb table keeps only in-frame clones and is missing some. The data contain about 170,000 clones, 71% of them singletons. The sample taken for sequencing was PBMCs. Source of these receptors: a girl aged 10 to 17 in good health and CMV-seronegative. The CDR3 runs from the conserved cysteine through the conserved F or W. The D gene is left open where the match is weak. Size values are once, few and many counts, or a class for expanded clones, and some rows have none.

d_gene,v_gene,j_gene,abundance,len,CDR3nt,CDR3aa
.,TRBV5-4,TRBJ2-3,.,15,TGTGCCAGCAGCTTGGGGGGGCTGGGTGCAGATACGCAGTATTTT,CASSLGGLGADTQYF
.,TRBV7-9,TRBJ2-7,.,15,TGTGCCAGCAGCTTAGTTTCAGGGGAGAAGAACGAGCAGTACTTC,CASSLVSGEKNEQYF
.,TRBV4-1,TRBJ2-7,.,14,TGCGCCAGCAGCCAATTGGGGGCTAGCTACGAGCAGTACTTC,CASSQLGASYEQYF
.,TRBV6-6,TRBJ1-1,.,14,TGTGCCAGCAGTTACTCTATAAGGGGGTCCGAAGCTTTCTTT,CASSYSIRGSEAFF
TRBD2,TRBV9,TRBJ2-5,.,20,TGTGCCAGCAGTCAGAGGGGTGGGGCTAGCGGGGGGGCCCTCCAAGAGACCCAGTACTTC,CASSQRGGASGGALQETQYF
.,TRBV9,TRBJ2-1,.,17,TGTGCCAGCAGCGTAGGCGCCCTCTGGAGCTCCTACAATGAGCAGTTCTTC,CASSVGALWSSYNEQFF
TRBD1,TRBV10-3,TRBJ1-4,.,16,TGTGCCATCAGTGAGTCGAGGACAGGGACGCGTGAAAAACTGTTTTTT,CAISESRTGTREKLFF
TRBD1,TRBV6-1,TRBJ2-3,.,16,TGTGCCAGCAGTGAAATTATAACAGGGGGAACAGATACGCAGTATTTT,CASSEIITGGTDTQYF
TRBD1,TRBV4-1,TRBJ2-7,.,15,TGCGCCAGCAGCCAAGATTTCAGGGGGTATCTCGAGCAGTACTTC,CASSQDFRGYLEQYF
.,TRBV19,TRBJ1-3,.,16,TGTGCCAGTAAACAGGCGGACACCTACTACTTAAACACCATATATTTT,CASKQADTYYLNTIYF
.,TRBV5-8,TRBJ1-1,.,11,TGTGCCAGCAGCTTGTTGTCCGGAGCTTTCTTT,CASSLLSGAFF
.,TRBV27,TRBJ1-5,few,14,TGTGCCAGCAGTTTCAGGGGATTGAATCAGCCCCAGCATTTT,CASSFRGLNQPQHF
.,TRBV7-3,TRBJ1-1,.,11,TGTGCCAGCAGGGGGGGCACTGAAGCTTTCTTT,CASRGGTEAFF
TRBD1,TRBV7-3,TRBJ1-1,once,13,TGTGCCAGCAGCTTACAGGGGGCCACTGAAGCTTTCTTT,CASSLQGATEAFF
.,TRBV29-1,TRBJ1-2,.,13,TGCAGCGTTGAGGAGGTATCGAACTATGGCTACACCTTC,CSVEEVSNYGYTF
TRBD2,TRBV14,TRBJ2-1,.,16,TGTGCCAGCAGCCAGTTTTCCAGCGGGGCGACCAATGAGCAGTTCTTC,CASSQFSSGATNEQFF
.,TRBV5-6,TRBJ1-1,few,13,TGTGCCAGCAGCTTGGGCGGAAACACTGAAGCTTTCTTT,CASSLGGNTEAFF
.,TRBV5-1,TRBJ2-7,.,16,TGCGCCAGCAGCTTGCCCAAGGACAGACTAAGCTACGAGCAGTACTTC,CASSLPKDRLSYEQYF
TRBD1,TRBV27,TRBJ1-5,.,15,TGTGCCAGCAGTATTGGACAGGGCCCCAATCAGCCCCAGCATTTT,CASSIGQGPNQPQHF
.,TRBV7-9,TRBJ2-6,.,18,TGTGCCAGCAGCCTCTTTGCTCGCGGGGAGTCTGGGGCCAACGTCCTGACTTTC,CASSLFARGESGANVLTF
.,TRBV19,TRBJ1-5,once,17,TGTGCCAGCGAGGGAACGGGCGGCGGGATATACAATCAGCCCCAGCATTTT,CASEGTGGGIYNQPQHF
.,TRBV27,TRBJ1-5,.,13,TGTGCCAGCAGTTTCGGGATCAATCAGCCCCAGCATTTT,CASSFGINQPQHF
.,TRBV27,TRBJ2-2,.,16,TGTGCCAGCAGTCAACAGGGCGGACCTAACACCGGGGAGCTGTTTTTT,CASSQQGGPNTGELFF
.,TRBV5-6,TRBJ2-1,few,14,TGTGCCAGCAGCCTATTGCAGGCAAGGAATGAGCAGTTCTTC,CASSLLQARNEQFF
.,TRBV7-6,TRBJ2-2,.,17,TGTGCCAGCAGCTTAACTGCCGGTAGGAGAGGCACCGGGGAGCTGTTTTTT,CASSLTAGRRGTGELFF
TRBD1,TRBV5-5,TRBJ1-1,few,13,TGTGCCAGCAGGGGACAGGGGAACACTGAAGCTTTCTTT,CASRGQGNTEAFF
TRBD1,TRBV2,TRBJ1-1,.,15,TGTGCCAGCAGTGAGACTGGGACAGGGTCCACTGAAGCTTTCTTT,CASSETGTGSTEAFF
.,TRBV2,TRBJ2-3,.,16,TGTGCCAGCAGTGAAGACCCCGGGGGTCTCACAGATACGCAGTATTTT,CASSEDPGGLTDTQYF
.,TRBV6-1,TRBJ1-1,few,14,TGTGCCAGCAGTGAAATCGGGGTGAACACTGAAGCTTTCTTT,CASSEIGVNTEAFF
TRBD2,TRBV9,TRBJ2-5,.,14,TGTGCCAGCAGCGTACGGGGGGGCCGGGAGACCCAGTACTTC,CASSVRGGRETQYF
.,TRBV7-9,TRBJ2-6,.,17,TGTGCCAGCAGCTTAGGCAACGGAGGCTCTGGGGCCAACGTCCTGACTTTC,CASSLGNGGSGANVLTF
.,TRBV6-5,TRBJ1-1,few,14,TGTGCCAGCAGTCCTTCCGACAGGAACACTGAAGCTTTCTTT,CASSPSDRNTEAFF
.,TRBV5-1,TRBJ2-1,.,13,TGCGCCAGCAGCTTATGGGCAGTAAATGAGCAGTTCTTC,CASSLWAVNEQFF
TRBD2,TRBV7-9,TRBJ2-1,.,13,TGTGCCAGCAGCCCCGGGGGGGCCGATGAGCAGTTCTTC,CASSPGGADEQFF
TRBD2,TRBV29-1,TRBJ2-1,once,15,TGCAGCGTTGATACTTGGACTAGCGGTTACAATGAGCAGTTCTTC,CSVDTWTSGYNEQFF
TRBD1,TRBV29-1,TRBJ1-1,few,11,TGCAGCGCCCAGGGGGCCACTGAAGCTTTCTTT,CSAQGATEAFF